This TCR beta chain was found in a study of T cell responses to AZD1222 COVID-19 vaccine. Across the study: Investigators merged groups given second doses at roughly 4 or roughly 12 weeks.

This clone has only one observation. Profiled with immunoSEQ multiplex PCR; TCRdb holds only in-frame clones, not every one. Of some 110,000 clones in the sample, 80% to 90% were seen once. The germline CDR1 and CDR2 sequences are MGHRA and YSYEKL. There are 15 residues in the CDR3. V was clipped by 0 bases and J by 7 bases; unmatched bases: 8. This receptor was obtained from an adult in good health. The material was peripheral blood, obtained on day 0 of AZD1222 vaccination. The chain recombines TRBV4-1 with TRBJ2-5; TRBD2 aligns across 7 bases. The CDR3, as DNA: TGCGCCAGCAGCCAAGACGAAGAGCGGGGCGGGACCCAGTACTTC. This translates into CASSQDEERGGTQYF.